This T cell receptor beta chain comes out of a study of CD8+ T cells in alopecia areata. Study context: Treated patients swallowed 5 to 10 mg of oral tofacitinib twice daily.

cDNA reverse transcribed from extracted RNA served as the sequencing template. The table came from immunoSEQ multiplex PCR; TCRdb's copy has only in-frame clones and leaves some out. This sample yields thousands of clones, of which approximately 70% are seen a single time; roughly 21% belongs to the top ten. Specimens obtained from alopecia areata patients comprised lesional scalp punch biopsies and peripheral blood. The starting material was skin, obtained at week 0. This TCR derives from a human donor with alopecia areata.

CDR3 region: CASSLGSYRGNTQYF. Here the CDR3 DNA reads TGTGCCAGCAGCTTGGGTAGTTATAGGGGGAATACGCAGTATTTT. The chain combines TRBV7-2 with TRBJ2-3; TRBD1 is a possible D gene (6 bases). Per germline, CDR1 SGHTA and CDR2 FQGNSA. This CDR3 is 15 amino acids long. V lost 3 bases and J 7 bases, leaving 17 bases between the germline ends. The whole variable domain, remainder taken from reference TRBV7-2 and TRBJ2-3, is GAGVSQSPSNKVTEKGKDVELRCDPISGHTALYWYRQSLGQGLEFLIYFQGNSAPDKSGLPSDRFSAERTGGSVSTLTIQRTQQEDSAVYLCASSLGSYRGNTQYFGPGTRLTVL.